A single sample is the source of the 6 T cell receptor beta chains below, sequenced in a study of CD8+ T cells in alopecia areata. In each case, RNA was isolated and then reverse transcribed into cDNA as the sequencing template. The table came from immunoSEQ multiplex PCR; TCRdb's copy has only in-frame clones and leaves some out. The sample carries 200,000 to 250,000 clones, around 66% recorded once. Regarding treatment: oral pan-JAK inhibitor, 5-10 mg twice daily. The starting material was CD4+ T cells sorted from blood, obtained at week 4, from a patient treated with tofacitinib. Receptors originate from a human donor with alopecia areata.

CDR3 protein: CATSRGWGNTEAFF. The CDR3 bases are TGTGCCACCAGCAGAGGGTGGGGAAACACTGAAGCTTTCTTT. The rearrangement links TRBV15 to TRBJ1-1; D gene unclear. V was shortened by 1 base and J by 2 bases, with 8 bases between the two germline ends. The V gene's germline CDR1 is LNHNV and CDR2 YYDKDF (reference sequence). This CDR3 region has 14 residues.

A word on this clone: The sample holds other DNA sequences that translate to the same CDR3. The CDR3 DNA follows: TGCAGCTCCCGGAGAGGGCGGAACACTGAAGCTTTCTTT. It encodes CSSRRGRNTEAFF. This chain links TRBV29-1 with TRBJ1-1; D is ambiguous. Trimming stripped 8 bases from V and 1 base from J, with 14 bases between. In germline, CDR1 is SQVTM, CDR2 ANQGSEA. The CDR3 runs to 13 residues.

The chain couples TRBV10-3 to TRBJ1-2; TRBD1 matches at 8 bases. CDR1 is ENHRY, CDR2 SYGVKD, per germline. The V gene end was trimmed by 0 bases and the J gene end by 2 bases; junction bases not matched to a gene: 5. There are 16 residues in the CDR3. CDR3 sequence reads: CAISESGRGRNYGYTF. The CDR3 bases are TGTGCCATCAGTGAGTCAGGCAGGGGGCGCAACTATGGCTACACCTTC.

CDR3 sequence (DNA): TGCGCCAGCAGCCAAGGAAAGACCTATGCCATTCAGTACTTC. Its protein product is CASSQGKTYAIQYF. The chain recombines TRBV4-3 with TRBJ2-4, with D unresolved. Trimming removed 1 base from V and 9 bases from J, with 13 bases in between. Looked up from germline, CDR1 is LGHNA and CDR2 is YSLEER. The CDR3 is made up of 14 amino acids.

This chain joins TRBV5-1 and TRBJ2-1; TRBD2 aligns across 10 bases. V shed 2 bases and J 6 bases; nucleotides not matched to a gene: 5. Germline CDR1 reads SGHRS; CDR2 reads YFSETQ. The CDR3 length is 15 residues. The CDR3 loop is CASSFLAGASNEQFF. In nucleotides, the CDR3 is TGCGCCAGCAGCTTCCTAGCGGGGGCGAGCAATGAGCAGTTCTTC.

The chain links TRBV20-1 to TRBJ2-5; unclear D gene. The CDR3 length is 11 residues. V lost 8 bases, J lost 6 bases, and 13 bases lay in between. The germline V gene encodes CDR1 DFQATT and CDR2 SNEGSKA (reference sequence). In DNA, the CDR3 is TGCAGTTGTATCGGTGGGAAGACCCAGTACTTC. Translation: CSCIGGKTQYF.